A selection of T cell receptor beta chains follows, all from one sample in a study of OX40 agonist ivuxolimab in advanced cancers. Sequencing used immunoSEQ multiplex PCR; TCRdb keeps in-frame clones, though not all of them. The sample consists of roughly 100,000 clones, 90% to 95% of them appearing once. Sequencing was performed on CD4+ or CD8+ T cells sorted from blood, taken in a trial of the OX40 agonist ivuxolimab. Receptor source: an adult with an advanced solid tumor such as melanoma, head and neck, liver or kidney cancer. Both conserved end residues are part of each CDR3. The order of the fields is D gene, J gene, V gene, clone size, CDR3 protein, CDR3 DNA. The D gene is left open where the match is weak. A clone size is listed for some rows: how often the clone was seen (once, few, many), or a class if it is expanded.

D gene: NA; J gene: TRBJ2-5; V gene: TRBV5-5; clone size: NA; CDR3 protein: CASHLAGVETQYF; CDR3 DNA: TGTGCCAGCCATCTGGCAGGGGTGGAGACCCAGTACTTC
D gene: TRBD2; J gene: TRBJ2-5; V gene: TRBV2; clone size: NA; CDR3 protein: CASLSGGAGETQYF; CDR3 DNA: TGTGCCAGCCTTAGCGGGGGGGCAGGGGAGACCCAGTACTTC
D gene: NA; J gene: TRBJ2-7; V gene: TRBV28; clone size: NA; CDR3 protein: CASSLGGDSSYEQYF; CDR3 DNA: TGTGCCAGCAGCCTTGGGGGGGACAGCTCCTACGAGCAGTACTTC
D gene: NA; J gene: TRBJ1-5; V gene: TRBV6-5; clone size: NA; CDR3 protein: CASSPGRVPNQPQHF; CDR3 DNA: TGTGCCAGCAGCCCTGGAAGGGTGCCCAATCAGCCCCAGCATTTT
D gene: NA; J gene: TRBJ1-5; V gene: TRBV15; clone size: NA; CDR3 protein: CATSRQGNQPQHF; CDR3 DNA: TGTGCCACCAGCAGACAGGGGAATCAGCCCCAGCATTTT
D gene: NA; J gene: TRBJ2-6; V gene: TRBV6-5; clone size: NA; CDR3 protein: CASSYSMGSGANVLTF; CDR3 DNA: TGTGCCAGCAGTTACTCGATGGGGTCTGGGGCCAACGTCCTGACTTTC
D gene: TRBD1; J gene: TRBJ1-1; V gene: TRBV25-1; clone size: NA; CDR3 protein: CASSELGQGLMGNTEAFF; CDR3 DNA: TGTGCCAGCAGTGAATTGGGACAGGGTCTTATGGGGAACACTGAAGCTTTCTTT
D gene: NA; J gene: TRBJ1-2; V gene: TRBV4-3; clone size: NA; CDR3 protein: CASSQDMAVLYGYTF; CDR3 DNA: TGCGCCAGCAGCCAAGATATGGCAGTCCTTTATGGCTACACCTTC
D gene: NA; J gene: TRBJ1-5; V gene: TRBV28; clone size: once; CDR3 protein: CASSFPGRGNQPQHF; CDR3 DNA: TGTGCCAGCAGTTTCCCGGGCAGGGGAAATCAGCCCCAGCATTTT
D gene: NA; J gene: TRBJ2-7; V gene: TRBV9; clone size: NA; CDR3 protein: CASSGGETAYEQYF; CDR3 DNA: TGTGCCAGCAGCGGGGGTGAGACAGCCTACGAGCAGTACTTC
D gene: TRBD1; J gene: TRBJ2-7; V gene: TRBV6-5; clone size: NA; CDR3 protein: CASSSPGQSYEQYF; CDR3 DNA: TGTGCCAGCAGTTCCCCGGGACAGTCCTACGAGCAGTACTTC
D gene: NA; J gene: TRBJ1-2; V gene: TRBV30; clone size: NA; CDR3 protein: CAWSRGDYTF; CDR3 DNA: TGTGCCTGGAGTAGGGGTGACTACACCTTC
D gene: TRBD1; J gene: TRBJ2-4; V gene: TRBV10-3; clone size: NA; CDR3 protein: CAISGQGKNIQYF; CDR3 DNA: TGTGCCATCAGTGGACAGGGCAAAAACATTCAGTACTTC
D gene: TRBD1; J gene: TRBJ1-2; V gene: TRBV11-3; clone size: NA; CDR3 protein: CASSPLRQGGYTF; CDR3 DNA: TGTGCCAGCAGCCCGTTGAGACAGGGAGGCTACACCTTC
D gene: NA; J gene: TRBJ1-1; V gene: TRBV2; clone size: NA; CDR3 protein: CAARGVPNTEAFF; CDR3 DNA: TGTGCCGCCAGGGGCGTGCCGAACACTGAAGCTTTCTTT
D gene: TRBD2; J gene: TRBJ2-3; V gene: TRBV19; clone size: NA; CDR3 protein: CASGPLAGGTTDTQYF; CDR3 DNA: TGTGCCAGTGGACCCTTGGCGGGAGGGACCACAGATACGCAGTATTTT
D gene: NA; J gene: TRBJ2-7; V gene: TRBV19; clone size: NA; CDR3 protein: CASSSRQASSYEQYF; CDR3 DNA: TGTGCCAGTAGTTCTCGACAGGCGAGCTCCTACGAGCAGTACTTC
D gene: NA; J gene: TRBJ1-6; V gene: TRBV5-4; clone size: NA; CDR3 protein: CASSSRGQEISPLHF; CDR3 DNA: TGTGCCAGCAGCTCGCGGGGGCAGGAAATTTCACCCCTCCACTTT